The 29 T cell receptor beta chains in this list originate from one sample, sequenced in a study of beta chain features in type 1 diabetes. These TCRs are of unknown antigen specificity. Study results and limitations: A moderate, significant TCRB CDR3 shortening appeared in type 1 diabetes across four CD4+ subsets.

The authors reverse transcribed all of the isolated RNA, so sequencing captured expressed TCRB transcripts. Data came from immunoSEQ multiplex PCR; TCRdb stores just in-frame clones and leaves some out. Of hundreds of thousands of clones in the sample, more than 13% are singletons; the top ten hold approximately 0.043%. Sequencing used naive CD4+ T cells from blood. Receptors originate from a man in his late teens or twenties with type 1 diabetes.

The rearrangement joins TRBV29-1 to TRBJ2-2, with TRBD1 matching over 11 bases. V lost 6 bases to trimming and J lost 3 bases; unmatched junction nucleotides: 6. This CDR3 region has 15 residues. Germline CDR1 reads SQVTM; CDR2 reads ANQGSEA. The CDR3 here is CSVDRGPGHTGELFF. The CDR3 DNA reads as TGCAGCGTGGACAGGGGGCCAGGTCACACCGGGGAGCTGTTTTTT.

This clone has only a few counts. This chain connects TRBV29-1 to TRBJ2-1; TRBD2 agrees at 11 bases. The germline CDR1 and CDR2 sequences are SQVTM and ANQGSEA. The length of the CDR3 is 15 residues. V shed 7 bases and J 2 bases; nucleotides not matched to a gene: 7. CDR3 loop: CSGRLAGTTYNEQFF. The CDR3 nucleotides are TGCAGCGGCCGACTAGCGGGAACTACCTACAATGAGCAGTTCTTC.

The chain couples TRBV2 to TRBJ1-2; D remains ambiguous. Looked up from germline, CDR1 is SNHLY and CDR2 is FYNNEI. V lost 5 bases, J lost 6 bases, and 13 bases lay in between. The CDR3 is 13 residues long. CDR3 in DNA: TGTGCCAGCAGTATCGACGGAGGACATGGCTACACCTTC. Translation: CASSIDGGHGYTF.

This clone has a handful of counts. This rearrangement joins TRBV5-1 to TRBJ2-2, with D unclear. Germline V gene lookup returns CDR1 SGHRS and CDR2 YFSETQ. There are 14 residues in the CDR3. Trimming removed 4 bases from V and 3 bases from J, with 10 bases in between. The CDR3 nucleotides are TGCGCCAGCAGCCAACGGGTGGACACCGGGGAGCTGTTTTTT. Its protein product is CASSQRVDTGELFF.

This clone was found a few times. The V gene is TRBV7-2, the J gene TRBJ2-7; TRBD2 matches at 9 bases. The trim removed 1 base at V and 4 bases at J, leaving 5 bases unmatched. CDR1 SGHTA and CDR2 FQGNSA come from the germline V gene. This CDR3 has 15 amino acids. In nucleotides, the CDR3 is TGTGCCAGCAGCTTAGGAGCGGGGGGATTATACGAGCAGTACTTC. As protein: CASSLGAGGLYEQYF.

This chain joins TRBV5-1 and TRBJ2-3; TRBD1 is a possible D gene (6 bases). V lost 5 bases and J lost 2, with 12 bases in between. Germline V gene lookup returns CDR1 SGHRS and CDR2 YFSETQ. CDR3 length: 14 residues. The DNA of the CDR3 is TGCGCCAGCAGAGCAGGGGCCAACACAGATACGCAGTATTTT. This sequence encodes CASRAGANTDTQYF.

This clone was detected only a few times. The chain is built from TRBV25-1 and TRBJ2-7; no firm D call. Germline values: CDR1 MGHDK, CDR2 SYGVNS. This CDR3 region has 12 residues. V was pared by 11 bases and J by 6 bases, with 17 bases between. DNA of the CDR3: TGTGCCTCCGCAGTTTACGGGCTCGAGCAGTACTTC. This encodes CASAVYGLEQYF.

The rearrangement links TRBV6-5 to TRBJ2-3, with D hard to call. Trimming stripped 3 bases from V and 8 bases from J, with 15 bases between. Germline-derived CDR1 and CDR2 are MNHEY and SVGAGI. The CDR3 contains 14 residues. In nucleotides, the CDR3 is TGTGCCAGCAGTTATGGCCTTCCTCGCGGTACGCAGTATTTT. Amino acids: CASSYGLPRGTQYF.

This chain joins TRBV25-1 and TRBJ1-1; D possibly corresponds to TRBD1 (5 bases). V was trimmed by 8 bases and J by 4 bases, leaving 14 bases between them. Germline V gene sequence: CDR1 MGHDK, CDR2 SYGVNS. There are 13 residues in the CDR3. Written as DNA, the CDR3 is TGTGCCAGCGCCAGGGTGGGGGGCACTGAAGCTTTCTTT. Translating it yields CASARVGGTEAFF.

The chain has TRBV5-1 and TRBJ2-7; 7 bases align to TRBD1. This CDR3 contains 14 residues. Germline CDR1 reads SGHRS; CDR2 reads YFSETQ. After removal of 5 bases from V and 4 bases from J, the junction contained 9 bases not matched to a gene. This chain's CDR3 is CASRPRDREYEQYF. For the CDR3, the DNA is TGCGCCAGCAGACCGAGGGACAGAGAATACGAGCAGTACTTC.

The V and J genes are TRBV18 and TRBJ2-1; unclear D gene. Germline assignment: CDR1 KGHSH and CDR2 LQKENI. The CDR3 has 14 amino acids. Trimming cost V 0 bases and J 4 bases, with 7 bases left between them. CDR3 loop: CASSPPSQYNEQFF. The CDR3, as DNA: TGTGCCAGCTCACCACCGAGTCAATACAATGAGCAGTTCTTC.

This clone was seen more than once but under ten times. The sample has other DNA sequences that encode this CDR3 too. CDR3 amino acids: CASSSGTVYNEQFF. The CDR3 bases are TGCGCCAGCAGCTCCGGGACAGTTTACAATGAGCAGTTCTTC. The chain uses TRBV5-1 and TRBJ2-1; 7 bases agree with TRBD1. V shed 3 bases and J 4 bases; nucleotides not matched to a gene: 4. This CDR3 is built from 14 residues. The germline V gene has CDR1 SGHRS and CDR2 YFSETQ.

CDR3 loop: CASSLVSSSSYNEQFF. The CDR3 DNA is TGTGCCAGCAGCTTAGTCAGCAGCAGCTCCTACAATGAGCAGTTCTTC. The genes are TRBV7-2 and TRBJ2-1; D is unclear. The CDR3 is 16 amino acids. Per the germline V gene, CDR1 is SGHTA and CDR2 is FQGNSA. The ends were cut back, 1 base at V and 0 bases at J, with 10 bases in the middle.

The rearrangement uses TRBV5-1 and TRBJ2-5, with TRBD2 matching over 7 bases. The length of the CDR3 is 15 residues. Germline V gene data show CDR1 as SGHRS and CDR2 as YFSETQ. J was trimmed by 5 bases and V by 3 bases; bases with no gene match: 10. CDR3 sequence: CASSSSSGLGETQYF. In DNA form, the CDR3 reads TGCGCCAGCAGCTCCTCTAGCGGACTTGGGGAGACCCAGTACTTC.

This clone has a single count. The chain is built from TRBV9 and TRBJ2-3, with 7 bases fitting TRBD1. V dropped 4 bases and J dropped 1; count of bases not matched to a gene: 6. The CDR3 has 15 residues. Germline V gene sequence: CDR1 SGDLS, CDR2 YYNGEE. CDR3 bases: TGTGCCAGCAGCCCTAGAGGACAGGGCACAGATACGCAGTATTTT. It translates to CASSPRGQGTDTQYF.

The sample holds a few counts of this clone. The chain combines TRBV4-2 with TRBJ2-7; 7 nucleotides match TRBD1. The CDR3 is 13 residues long. Germline V CDR1 and CDR2: LGHNA, YNFKEQ. V shed 6 bases and J 2 bases; nucleotides not matched to a gene: 4. The chain's CDR3 is CASRIQGAYEQYF. The DNA for the CDR3 is TGTGCCAGCAGAATCCAGGGGGCCTACGAGCAGTACTTC.

This clone was picked up a small number of times. This chain links TRBV28 with TRBJ2-7, with 11 bases that match TRBD2. The CDR3 covers 15 residues. The V gene end was trimmed by 8 bases and the J gene end by 4 bases; junction bases not matched to a gene: 10. The germline V gene has CDR1 MDHEN and CDR2 SYDVKM. DNA for the CDR3: TGTGCCAGCGCCTCCAGACTAGCGGGAATTTACGAGCAGTACTTC. This codes for CASASRLAGIYEQYF.

The chain recombines TRBV6-1 with TRBJ2-7, with 7 bases that match TRBD2. Germline lookup yields CDR1 MNHNS and CDR2 SASEGT. Unmatched junction bases numbered 13, after V lost 3 bases and J lost 2 bases. This CDR3 has 17 residues. The CDR3 protein is CASSESRGSRNPYEQYF. In DNA, the CDR3 is TGTGCCAGCAGTGAGTCGCGGGGGTCCAGGAACCCCTACGAGCAGTACTTC.

This clone has just a few counts. This chain connects TRBV5-4 to TRBJ2-7; D possibly uses TRBD1 or TRBD2 (5 bases each). The CDR3 is 14 residues long. Germline CDR1 SGHNT, CDR2 YYREEE (reference sequence). V dropped 4 bases and J dropped 3 bases, with 14 bases sitting between them. CDR3 region: CASSPPGPSYEQYF. For the CDR3, the DNA is TGTGCCAGCAGCCCTCCGGGACCCAGCTACGAGCAGTACTTC.

Notes on this clone: The junction and the germline gene differ at one end; a read error may be behind it. The CDR3 loop is CASSNSGGISNYGYTF. For the CDR3, the DNA is TGTGCCAGCAGTAACTCGGGGGGCATTTCCAACTATGGCTACACCTTC. The chain uses TRBV6-6 and TRBJ1-2; weak D call: TRBD1 (6 bases). The CDR3 runs 16 residues. Germline assignment: CDR1 MNHNY and CDR2 SVGAGI (reference sequence).

This clone has more than one count but fewer than ten. The V and J genes are TRBV10-3 and TRBJ1-3; possible D gene TRBD1, 6 bases. Germline-derived CDR1 and CDR2 are ENHRY and SYGVKD. The V end lost 6 bases, the J end lost 0 bases, and 15 bases lay between the germline ends. CDR3 length: 16 amino acids. CDR3 residues: CAISHREQSSGNTIYF. CDR3 nucleotides: TGTGCCATCAGCCACAGGGAACAGAGCTCTGGAAACACCATATATTTT.

The genes are TRBV5-1 and TRBJ1-4, with a possible D match to TRBD1 (6 bases). The CDR3 extends over 15 amino acids. V lost 0 bases, J lost 5 bases, and 11 bases lay in between. Germline CDR1 and CDR2: SGHRS and YFSETQ. DNA for the CDR3: TGCGCCAGCAGCTTGGCCCCAAGGGGGAATGAAAAACTGTTTTTT. Its protein is CASSLAPRGNEKLFF.

This clone was detected a few times. V and J are TRBV6-1 and TRBJ2-1; 11 positions agree with TRBD1. V dropped 10 bases and J dropped 6; count of bases not matched to a gene: 8. The CDR3 has 14 amino acids. Germline V gene sequence: CDR1 MNHNS, CDR2 SASEGT. CDR3 protein: CAIGKGQGGNEQFF. In DNA, the CDR3 is TGTGCCATCGGAAAGGGACAGGGGGGCAATGAGCAGTTCTTC.

The V call is TRBV5-8, the J call TRBJ1-2; weak D call: TRBD1 (6 bases). The V gene's germline CDR1 is SGHTS and CDR2 YDEGEE. V was clipped by 5 bases and J by 7 bases, with 18 bases between them. This CDR3 spans 14 amino acids. CDR3: CASSYYDRTGGYTF. The CDR3 DNA follows: TGTGCCAGCAGTTACTACGACAGGACTGGTGGCTACACCTTC. Using reference TRBV5-8 and TRBJ1-2 for the parts outside the CDR3, the full variable domain is EAGVTQSPTHLIKTRGQQATLRCSPISGHTSVYWYQQALGLGLQFLLWYDEGEERNRGNFPPRFSGRQFPNYSSELNVNALELEDSALYLCASSYYDRTGGYTFGSGTRLTVV.

The gene calls are TRBV18 and TRBJ2-1; 10 bases map to TRBD1. V was clipped by 3 bases and J by 7 bases; unmatched bases: 6. Per the germline V gene, CDR1 is KGHSH and CDR2 is LQKENI. The CDR3 has 15 amino acids. The CDR3 nucleotides are TGTGCCAGCTCACCGACAGGGGGCGTTGGGAATGAGCAGTTCTTC. It encodes CASSPTGGVGNEQFF. Looking up the rest from reference TRBV18 and TRBJ2-1 gives the full variable domain: NAGVMQNPRHLVRRRGQEARLRCSPMKGHSHVYWYRQLPEEGLKFMVYLQKENIIDESGMPKERFSAEFPKEGPSILRIQQVVRGDSAAYFCASSPTGGVGNEQFFGPGTRLTVL.

J is TRBJ1-1 and V is TRBV5-6; possibly TRBD1 for D (5 bases). The CDR3 is 14 residues long. Trimming pared 0 bases from V and 7 bases from J, leaving 13 bases between. Germline lookup yields CDR1 SGHDT and CDR2 YYEEEE. The CDR3 DNA reads TGTGCCAGCAGCTTGGAACATCCGGGGGGTGAAGCTTTCTTT. Translating it yields CASSLEHPGGEAFF.

The chain recombines TRBV7-2 with TRBJ2-1; 10 nucleotides agree with TRBD2. CDR1 and CDR2 from the germline V gene are SGHTA and FQGNSA. V was clipped by 7 bases and J by 6 bases; unmatched bases: 9. CDR3 length equals 15 residues. The CDR3 nucleotides read TGTGCCAGCAACAAATGGGGACTAGCGAGCAATGAGCAGTTCTTC. Amino acid sequence: CASNKWGLASNEQFF.

This chain uses TRBV2 with TRBJ2-4, with 9 bases identical to TRBD1. The V gene's germline CDR1 is SNHLY and CDR2 FYNNEI. The CDR3 has 13 residues. The ends lost 4 bases at V and 7 bases at J; junction bases unmatched: 2. The CDR3 spells CASSAGTGNIQYF. The CDR3 region has the DNA TGTGCCAGCAGTGCGGGGACAGGGAACATTCAGTACTTC.

A few counts support this clone. The V gene is TRBV29-1, the J gene TRBJ2-3; D is uncertain. The CDR3 runs 11 residues. Germline lookup yields CDR1 SQVTM and CDR2 ANQGSEA. The V end lost 4 bases, the J end lost 6 bases, and 8 bases lay between the germline ends. In DNA, the CDR3 is TGCAGCGTTGGACCCGCGGATACGCAGTATTTT. Protein: CSVGPADTQYF.